Presented here are 24 T cell receptor beta chains from one specimen sequenced in a study of blood T cell repertoires in COVID-19. TCRdb keeps only in-frame clones here, not all; method: immunoSEQ multiplex PCR. The profile shows 250,000 to 300,000 clones, approximately 85% of them singletons. Sequencing was done on a sample of peripheral blood. The source is a woman in her seventies with acute or convalescent COVID-19.

The chain couples TRBV10-3 to TRBJ2-5, with 9 bases that match TRBD1. V gave up 5 bases and J gave up 2 bases; unmatched junction bases: 3. The germline gives CDR1 ENHRY, CDR2 SYGVKD. The CDR3 has 14 residues. In DNA form, the CDR3 reads TGTGCCATCAGTCCGACAGGGGGGCAAGAGACCCAGTACTTC. Amino acid sequence: CAISPTGGQETQYF.

A single count supports this clone. V usage is TRBV19 and J usage is TRBJ1-1, with 7 bases matching TRBD1. V gave up 5 bases and J gave up 1 base; unmatched junction bases: 4. The CDR3 has 14 residues. Germline V lookup: CDR1 LNHDA, CDR2 SQIVND (reference sequence). In DNA form, the CDR3 reads TGTGCCAGTAGTCGTACAGGGGAGAACACTGAAGCTTTCTTT. Its translation: CASSRTGENTEAFF.

This chain links TRBV20-1 with TRBJ1-1, with D perhaps matching TRBD1 (5 bases). CDR1 is DFQATT, CDR2 SNEGSKA, per germline (reference sequence). The ends were cut back, 3 bases at V and 10 bases at J, with 21 bases in the middle. CDR3 length equals 14 residues. The CDR3 protein is CSASPVPRAGRAFF. In nucleotides, the CDR3 is TGCAGTGCTAGTCCCGTCCCCAGGGCGGGGAGAGCTTTCTTT.

The rearrangement links TRBV29-1 to TRBJ1-3; D is unclear. Germline V gene sequence: CDR1 SQVTM, CDR2 ANQGSEA. The V end was cut by 7 bases, the J end by 0 bases, with 4 bases between. This CDR3 is built from 11 residues. CDR3 sequence (DNA): TGCAGCGCTTACTCTGGAAACACCATATATTTT. Its translation: CSAYSGNTIYF.

This clone was found a few times. The V call is TRBV12-5, the J call TRBJ1-1; 12 bases match TRBD1. This CDR3 has 20 amino acids. The germline V gene has CDR1 LGHNT and CDR2 FRNRAP. The trim removed 0 bases at V and 0 bases at J, leaving 11 bases unmatched. The CDR3 DNA reads TGTGCTAGTGGTTTGGTACTCGGGACAGGGGGCAACCGCATGAACACTGAAGCTTTCTTT. Its protein is CASGLVLGTGGNRMNTEAFF.

This clone was detected once. The rearrangement links TRBV30 to TRBJ1-6; D is uncertain. The CDR3 spans 11 residues. Germline loops: CDR1 GTSNPN, CDR2 SVGIG (reference sequence). Trimming removed 0 bases at V and 14 bases at J, with 8 bases between. In DNA, the CDR3 is TGTGCCTGGAGTGTACAGCAGTCCCTCCACTTT. As protein: CAWSVQQSLHF.

Comment on this clone: The same CDR3 arises from other DNA sequences in this sample as well. V gene TRBV5-1 combines with J gene TRBJ1-1; D is unclear. CDR3 length: 13 residues. V lost 4 bases and J 4 bases, leaving 11 bases between the germline ends. CDR1 is SGHRS and CDR2 is YFSETQ in the germline V gene. The CDR3 protein is CASSREVGTEAFF. DNA for the CDR3: TGCGCCAGCAGCAGGGAGGTGGGCACTGAAGCTTTCTTT.

This rearrangement joins TRBV25-1 to TRBJ2-1, with D maybe TRBD1 (6 bases). The length of the CDR3 is 16 residues. Germline V gene sequence: CDR1 MGHDK, CDR2 SYGVNS. The V end was cut by 4 bases, the J end by 0 bases, with 13 bases between. The CDR3 DNA is TGTGCCAGCAGTGGCTCAGGGGTGGGCTCCTACAATGAGCAGTTCTTC. It translates to CASSGSGVGSYNEQFF.

V gene TRBV4-1 combines with J gene TRBJ2-1; TRBD2 aligns across 7 bases. Germline trimming cut 5 bases from V and 7 bases from J; bases unmatched to any gene: 14. Germline lookup yields CDR1 MGHRA and CDR2 YSYEKL. The CDR3 totals 16 residues. The CDR3 DNA follows: TGCGCCAGCAGCTCCCTCAGCGGGGACCCCTTAAATGAGCAGTTCTTC. Translated: CASSSLSGDPLNEQFF.

V is TRBV7-9 and J is TRBJ1-2, with 8 bases aligning to TRBD1. The V gene end was trimmed by 5 bases and the J gene end by 0 bases; junction bases not matched to a gene: 5. This CDR3 region has 15 residues. Germline assignment: CDR1 SEHNR and CDR2 FQNEAQ (reference sequence). The CDR3 DNA reads TGTGCCAGCAGCCTAGGGACAGGAGCTAACTATGGCTACACCTTC. It specifies CASSLGTGANYGYTF.

The chain couples TRBV5-4 to TRBJ2-5; the D gene is possibly TRBD2 (7 bases). CDR1 SGHNT and CDR2 YYREEE come from the germline V gene (reference sequence). V dropped 1 base and J dropped 6 bases, with 13 bases sitting between them. The CDR3 extends over 14 amino acids. This chain's CDR3 is CASSLPGGGQTQYF. CDR3 DNA: TGTGCCAGCAGCTTGCCGGGGGGCGGACAGACCCAGTACTTC. The complete variable domain, with remaining parts taken from reference TRBV5-4 and TRBJ2-5, reads ETGVTQSPTHLIKTRGQQVTLRCSSQSGHNTVSWYQQALGQGPQFIFQYYREEENGRGNFPPRFSGLQFPNYSSELNVNALELDDSALYLCASSLPGGGQTQYFGPGTRLLVL.

In this sample, this clone turned up a few times. At the DNA level, this CDR3 is encoded by other sequences in the same sample as well. V and J are TRBV5-1 and TRBJ1-2; weak D call: TRBD1 (5 bases). Germline values: CDR1 SGHRS, CDR2 YFSETQ. The CDR3 has 14 amino acids. V was clipped by 4 bases and J by 0 bases, with 10 bases between them. CDR3 coding DNA: TGCGCCAGCAGCCCGGGGGGTGCTAACTATGGCTACACCTTC. Translated, it gives CASSPGGANYGYTF.

This chain joins TRBV20-1 and TRBJ2-3, with a tentative D call TRBD2 (6 bases). This CDR3 is 13 amino acids long. CDR1 is DFQATT and CDR2 is SNEGSKA in the germline V gene (reference sequence). Trimming cost V 3 bases and J 1 base, with 8 bases left between them. The CDR3 region has the DNA TGCAGTGCTAGTCCGGGGGGCACAGATACGCAGTATTTT. Amino acids: CSASPGGTDTQYF.

The chain links TRBV6-6 to TRBJ1-5; 8 nucleotides align to TRBD1. V dropped 2 bases and J dropped 6; count of bases not matched to a gene: 3. The CDR3 is made up of 14 amino acids. CDR1 and CDR2 from the germline V gene are MNHNY and SVGAGI (reference sequence). The CDR3 DNA reads TGTGCCAGCAGTTACGGCAGGGGGCTTCAGCCCCAGCATTTT. Residues: CASSYGRGLQPQHF.

This clone has only a few counts. This rearrangement joins TRBV6-5 to TRBJ1-5; 8 bases map to TRBD1. V trimming: 5 bases; J trimming: 7 bases; junction bases outside the gene matches: 7. CDR1 and CDR2 (germline): MNHEY, SVGAGI. This CDR3 is 14 amino acids long. The CDR3, as DNA: TGTGCCAGCAGTCGACAGGGGCAGAAGCAGCCCCAGCATTTT. Its protein product is CASSRQGQKQPQHF.

The gene calls are TRBV7-9 and TRBJ2-7; the D gene is possibly TRBD1 (6 bases). This CDR3 has 13 residues. Germline CDR1 and CDR2: SEHNR and FQNEAQ (reference sequence). V lost 4 bases, J lost 5 bases, and 12 bases lay in between. This CDR3 is CASSSGQWDEQYF. CDR3 sequence (DNA): TGTGCCAGCAGCTCCGGACAGTGGGACGAGCAGTACTTC.

The V and J genes are TRBV12-3 or TRBV12-4 and TRBJ1-6; the D gene is possibly TRBD1 (5 bases). The CDR3 spans 12 residues. Trimming left V 10 bases short and J 10 bases short, with 14 bases between. The CDR3 spells CATSTVKSPLHF. CDR3 coding DNA: TGTGCCACCTCGACAGTGAAGTCACCCCTCCACTTT.

V and J are TRBV6-5 and TRBJ1-2; D is ambiguous. The V end was cut by 10 bases, the J end by 2 bases, with 14 bases between. CDR1 and CDR2 (germline): MNHEY, SVGAGI. CDR3 length: 13 amino acids. The CDR3 DNA reads as TGTGCCACCCATCCCCACAAGAACTATGGCTACACCTTC. As protein: CATHPHKNYGYTF.

This chain uses TRBV3-1 (or the pseudogene TRBV3-2) with TRBJ1-2, with D possibly TRBD1 on 6 matching bases. Germline CDR1 and CDR2: LGHDT and YNNKEL (reference sequence). There are 16 residues in the CDR3. V gave up 0 bases and J gave up 5 bases, with 16 bases separating them. CDR3 bases: TGTGCCAGCAGCCAAGATCTGCGGGGGGCAAGGTATGGCTACACCTTC. This encodes CASSQDLRGARYGYTF.

This rearrangement joins TRBV2 to TRBJ1-6; 7 bases are a match to TRBD1. The germline CDR1 and CDR2 sequences are SNHLY and FYNNEI. The CDR3 spans 14 residues. V lost 4 bases to trimming and J lost 7 bases; unmatched junction nucleotides: 4. CDR3: CASSVGQANSPLHF. In nucleotides, the CDR3 is TGTGCCAGCAGTGTCGGACAGGCAAATTCACCCCTCCACTTT.

The CDR3 nucleotides read TGTGCCAGCTCATCCCCGGGACAGAACAATGAGCAGTTCTTC. Amino acid sequence: CASSSPGQNNEQFF. The V gene is TRBV18, the J gene TRBJ2-1; 7 bases align to TRBD1. This CDR3 region has 14 residues. Germline V gene data show CDR1 as KGHSH and CDR2 as LQKENI. The V and J ends lost 5 bases and 5 bases, in that order; junction bases with no gene match: 6.

CDR3 residues: CASSIGPGTGEKLFF. The CDR3 DNA sequence: TGTGCCAGTAGTATAGGCCCCGGGACAGGTGAAAAACTGTTTTTT. The chain joins TRBV19 to TRBJ1-4; TRBD1 matches at 8 bases. Germline V gives CDR1 LNHDA, CDR2 SQIVND (reference sequence). The CDR3 runs 15 residues. V was clipped by 1 base and J by 7 bases; unmatched bases: 5.

Written as DNA, the CDR3 is TGTGCCAGCACCACGGGGGGCTCGAGTGGCTACACCTTC. Translated, it gives CASTTGGSSGYTF. This chain links TRBV2 with TRBJ1-2; weak D call: TRBD1 (6 bases). Germline lookup yields CDR1 SNHLY and CDR2 FYNNEI. V gave up 7 bases and J gave up 7 bases, with 16 bases separating them. This CDR3 has 13 residues.

The genes are TRBV11-2 and TRBJ2-3; no clear D. There are 14 residues in the CDR3. Trimming removed 4 bases from V and 1 base from J, with 9 bases in between. CDR1 and CDR2 (germline): SGHAT, FQNNGV. The CDR3 protein is CASSSTRGTDTQYF. The CDR3 DNA follows: TGTGCCAGCAGCTCAACACGGGGCACAGATACGCAGTATTTT.